Each of the 17 T cell receptor beta chains below was sequenced from the same sample in a study of prognosis after radiotherapy for stage I lung cancer. Genomic DNA yielded TCR beta CDR3, amplified by two-round multiplex PCR. Initially, in first-round PCR, primers specific to each TRBV and TRBJ gene were used. TCRdb recomputed calls from the multiplex PCR reads with MiXCR, one row per CDR3 protein. The table shows around 59,000 distinct CDR3 sequences, with around a quarter occurring only once. The source was PBMCs, collected before or after stereotactic body radiation therapy (not recorded which). These receptor sequences come from a donor aged 50 or older with non-small cell lung cancer.

Details on this clonotype: With only one base between it and a far larger clone, this is likely a read error. V gene TRBV6-5 combines with J gene TRBJ2-2; D not resolved. Germline assignment: CDR1 MNHEY and CDR2 SVGAGI. This CDR3 region has 14 residues. V was pared by 6 bases and J by 3 bases, with 11 bases between. The CDR3 coding sequence is TGTGCCAGCAGGCGCGATCCCTACACCGGGGAGCTGTTTTTT. Amino acid sequence: CASRRDPYTGELFF.

Ten or more counts support this clonotype. This rearrangement joins TRBV7-6 to TRBJ1-4; no clear D. CDR3 length equals 13 residues. Germline assignment: CDR1 SGHVS and CDR2 FNYEAQ. V shed 1 base and J shed 7 bases, with 7 bases lying between them. CDR3 protein: CASSLEPGEKLFF. The DNA of the CDR3 is TGTGCCAGCAGCTTAGAGCCGGGTGAAAAACTGTTTTTT.

A remark on this clonotype: A single base is all that separates this from a far larger clone, so a read error is likely. The chain combines TRBV6-4 with TRBJ1-2, with 7 bases aligning to TRBD1. The V gene's germline CDR1 is MRHNA and CDR2 SNTAGT. This CDR3 is 13 amino acids long. The CDR3 bases are TGTACCAGCAGCCCAACAGGGGCCCTTGGCTACACCTTC. This encodes CTSSPTGALGYTF.

This clonotype was recorded only once. At one of its ends the junction is not consistent with the germline gene, which may arise from a read error. The chain carries TRBV28 and TRBJ2-7; the match to TRBD2 covers 7 bases. In germline, CDR1 is MDHEN, CDR2 SYDVKM. There are 16 residues in the CDR3. The DNA for the CDR3 is TGTGCCAGCAGCCGAGATATGGGGGGGGTGGACTACGAGCAATACTTC. Translated, it gives CASSRDMGGVDYEQYF.

This clonotype was seen many times. The chain joins TRBV6-1 to TRBJ1-1; D not resolved. The length of the CDR3 is 12 residues. Germline CDR1 reads MNHNS; CDR2 reads SASEGT. V lost 6 bases and J lost 2, with 7 bases in between. The CDR3, as DNA: TGTGCCAGCAGGTTAAGTAACACTGAAGCTTTCTTT. Translated: CASRLSNTEAFF.

The gene calls are TRBV6-2 or TRBV6-3 and TRBJ1-6; TRBD1 aligns across 8 bases. V shed 6 bases and J 6 bases; nucleotides not matched to a gene: 4. The CDR3 spans 14 residues. Germline CDR1 MNHEY, CDR2 SVGEGT. The CDR3 loop reads CASSPDRGNSPLHF. The CDR3 DNA follows: TGTGCCAGCAGCCCAGACAGGGGTAATTCACCCCTCCACTTT.

This clonotype has at least ten counts. The chain joins TRBV7-8 to TRBJ2-5; D call uncertain. The V end was cut by 4 bases, the J end by 4 bases, with 10 bases between. Germline V CDR1 and CDR2: SGHVS, FQNEAQ. The CDR3 loop spans 13 amino acids. The CDR3 nucleotides read TGTGCCAGCAGCTACCGCCGGTCAGAGACCCAGTACTTC. Translating it yields CASSYRRSETQYF.

This clonotype has a count of ten or more. V is TRBV7-2 and J is TRBJ1-6, with D hard to call. This CDR3 has 12 residues. V lost 1 base and J lost 9, with 4 bases in between. The germline CDR1 and CDR2 sequences are SGHTA and FQGNSA. CDR3: CASSLEASPLHF. Written as DNA, the CDR3 is TGTGCCAGCAGCTTAGAAGCTTCACCCCTCCACTTT. The whole variable domain, remainder taken from reference TRBV7-2 and TRBJ1-6, is GAGVSQSPSNKVTEKGKDVELRCDPISGHTALYWYRQSLGQGLEFLIYFQGNSAPDKSGLPSDRFSAERTGGSVSTLTIQRTQQEDSAVYLCASSLEASPLHFGNGTRLTVT.

This clonotype showed up many times. The gene calls are TRBV9 and TRBJ1-2; 7 nucleotides line up with TRBD1. V shed 3 bases and J 6 bases; nucleotides not matched to a gene: 2. CDR3 size: 12 residues. Germline CDR1 reads SGDLS; CDR2 reads YYNGEE. The chain's CDR3 is CASSATGDGYTF. CDR3 nucleotides: TGTGCCAGCAGCGCTACAGGGGATGGCTACACCTTC.

This clonotype was observed at least ten times. V and J are TRBV6-5 and TRBJ2-2; either TRBD1 or TRBD2 may fit D (6 bases each). V was pared by 0 bases and J by 4 bases, with 12 bases between. The CDR3 sequence is 16 residues long. From germline, CDR1 is MNHEY and CDR2 SVGAGI. In DNA form, the CDR3 reads TGTGCCAGCAGTTACTCCCCGGGGGCGCGCACCGGGGAGCTGTTTTTT. Encoded protein: CASSYSPGARTGELFF.

Regarding this clonotype: A far larger clone is only one base removed, so a read error is likely. The chain employs TRBV6-1 and TRBJ2-1, with D unresolved. CDR1 MNHNS and CDR2 SASEGT come from the germline V gene. There are 14 residues in the CDR3. Trimming left V 5 bases short and J 7 bases short, with 15 bases between. The CDR3 region has the DNA TGTGCCAGCAGTTACGAAGTTTTGGTGAATGAGCAGTTCTTC. Translated: CASSYEVLVNEQFF.

This clonotype occurred many times. The chain joins TRBV7-9 to TRBJ2-3; 8 bases are shared with TRBD2. The CDR3 is 16 residues long. Per the germline V gene, CDR1 is SEHNR and CDR2 is FQNEAQ (reference sequence). J gave up 1 base and V 0 bases, and 3 bases lay outside the gene matches. The CDR3 sequence: CASSLAAGVGTDTQYF. CDR3 in DNA: TGTGCCAGCAGCTTAGCAGCGGGGGTGGGCACAGATACGCAGTATTTT.

This clonotype was counted at least ten times. The chain joins TRBV12-3 or TRBV12-4 to TRBJ2-5; 10 nucleotides match TRBD2. J lost 4 bases, V lost 7 bases, and 9 bases had no gene match. The CDR3 contains 15 residues. CDR3 DNA: TGTGCCAGCAAGCCCAGCGGGGGGGGCGCAGAGACCCAGTACTTC. This translates into CASKPSGGGAETQYF.

In its sample, this clonotype was seen many times. The rearrangement links TRBV7-3 to TRBJ2-2; D remains unclear. Germline V lookup: CDR1 SGHTA, CDR2 FQGTGA. V was pared by 5 bases and J by 5 bases, with 6 bases between. CDR3 length: 12 residues. For the CDR3, the DNA is TGTGCCAGCAGCGCATATACCGGGGAGCTGTTTTTT. Protein product: CASSAYTGELFF.

This clonotype was counted many times. The chain is built from TRBV4-2 and TRBJ1-3; no clear D gene. The CDR3 is 16 residues long. With 0 bases removed from V and 0 bases from J, the gap between germline ends came to 9 bases. The germline CDR1 and CDR2 sequences are LGHNA and YNFKEQ. The CDR3, as DNA: TGTGCCAGCAGCCAAGATCCGGCCCGCTCTGGAAACACCATATATTTT. This translates into CASSQDPARSGNTIYF.

The sample holds many counts of this clonotype. This sequence joins TRBV10-3 and TRBJ2-5; 9 positions agree with TRBD2. CDR1 is ENHRY and CDR2 is SYGVKD in the germline V gene. V lost 6 bases to trimming and J lost 2 bases; unmatched junction nucleotides: 7. CDR3 length: 15 residues. Written as DNA, the CDR3 is TGTGCCATCAGACCTAGCGGGGAGCATCAAGAGACCCAGTACTTC. Residues: CAIRPSGEHQETQYF.

The table lists this clonotype with many counts. V is TRBV30 and J is TRBJ1-5, with TRBD1 identical over 10 bases. The length of the CDR3 is 15 residues. Germline values: CDR1 GTSNPN, CDR2 SVGIG (reference sequence). J lost 7 bases, V lost 0 bases, and 6 bases had no gene match. Here the CDR3 reads CAWSVRDRGAQPQHF. DNA for the CDR3: TGTGCCTGGAGTGTAAGGGACAGGGGAGCACAGCCCCAGCATTTT. Together with reference TRBV30 and TRBJ1-5, the CDR3 gives the full variable domain: SQTIHQWPATLVQPVGSPLSLECTVEGTSNPNLYWYRQAAGRGLQLLFYSVGIGQISSEVPQNLSASRPQDRQFILSSKKLLLSDSGFYLCAWSVRDRGAQPQHFGDGTRLSIL.